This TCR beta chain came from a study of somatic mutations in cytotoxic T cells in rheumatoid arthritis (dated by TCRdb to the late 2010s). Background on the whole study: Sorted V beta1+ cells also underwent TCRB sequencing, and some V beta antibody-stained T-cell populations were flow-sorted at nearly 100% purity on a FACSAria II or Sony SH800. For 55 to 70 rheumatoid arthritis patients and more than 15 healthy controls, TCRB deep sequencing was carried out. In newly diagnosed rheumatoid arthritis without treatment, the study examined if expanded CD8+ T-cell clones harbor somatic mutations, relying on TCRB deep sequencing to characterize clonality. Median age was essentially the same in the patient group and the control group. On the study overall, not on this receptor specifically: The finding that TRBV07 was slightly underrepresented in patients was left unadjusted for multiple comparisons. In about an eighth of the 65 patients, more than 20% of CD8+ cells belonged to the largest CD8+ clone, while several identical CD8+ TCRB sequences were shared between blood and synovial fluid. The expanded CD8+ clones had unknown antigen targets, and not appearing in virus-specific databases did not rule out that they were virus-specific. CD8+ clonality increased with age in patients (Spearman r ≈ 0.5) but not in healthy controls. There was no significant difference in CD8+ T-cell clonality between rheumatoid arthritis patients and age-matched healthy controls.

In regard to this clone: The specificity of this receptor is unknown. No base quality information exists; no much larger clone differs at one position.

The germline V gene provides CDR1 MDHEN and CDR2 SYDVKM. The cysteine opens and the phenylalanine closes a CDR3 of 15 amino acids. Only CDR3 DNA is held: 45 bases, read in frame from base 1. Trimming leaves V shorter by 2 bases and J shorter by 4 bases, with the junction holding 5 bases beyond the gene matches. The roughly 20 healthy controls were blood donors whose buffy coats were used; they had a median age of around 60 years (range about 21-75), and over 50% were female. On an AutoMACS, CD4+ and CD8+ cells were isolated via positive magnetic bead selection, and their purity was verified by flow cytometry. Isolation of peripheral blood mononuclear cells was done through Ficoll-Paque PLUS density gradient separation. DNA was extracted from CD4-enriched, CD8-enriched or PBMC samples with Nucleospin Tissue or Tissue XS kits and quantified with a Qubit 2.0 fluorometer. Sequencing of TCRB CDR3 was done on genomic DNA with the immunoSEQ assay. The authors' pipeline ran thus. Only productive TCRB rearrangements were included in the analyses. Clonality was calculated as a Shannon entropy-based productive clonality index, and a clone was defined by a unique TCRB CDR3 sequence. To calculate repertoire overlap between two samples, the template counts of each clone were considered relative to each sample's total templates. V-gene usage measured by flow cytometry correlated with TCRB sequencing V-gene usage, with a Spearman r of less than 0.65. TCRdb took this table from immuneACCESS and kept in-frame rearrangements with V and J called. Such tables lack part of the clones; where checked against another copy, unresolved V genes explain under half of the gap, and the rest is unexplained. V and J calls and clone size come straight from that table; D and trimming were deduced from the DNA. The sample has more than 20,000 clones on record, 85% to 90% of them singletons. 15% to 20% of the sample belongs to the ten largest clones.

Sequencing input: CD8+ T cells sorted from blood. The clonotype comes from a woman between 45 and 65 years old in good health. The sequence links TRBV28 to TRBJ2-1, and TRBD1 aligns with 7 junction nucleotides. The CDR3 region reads CASSLQGQTYNEQFF. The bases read TGTGCCAGCAGTTTACAGGGACAGACTTACAATGAGCAGTTCTTC.